This T cell receptor (beta chain) was sequenced for a study of OX40 agonist ivuxolimab in advanced cancers. Whole-study results and caveats: At 0.1 to 3.0 mg/kg and by week 6, CD4+ and CD8+ T cells in the blood had expanded clonally.

Assay: immunoSEQ multiplex PCR; the TCRdb copy retains only in-frame clones and omits some. The top ten clones hold around 0.3% of a sample with tens of thousands of clones, 75% to 90% of them seen once. On this clone itself: What it binds is not known.

This receptor was taken from an adult with an advanced solid tumor such as melanoma, head and neck, liver or kidney cancer. Sequenced material: CD4+ or CD8+ T cells sorted from blood, taken in a trial of the OX40 agonist ivuxolimab.

CDR3 in amino acids: CASSQVFASGSSADTQYF. As DNA, the CDR3 is TGTGCCAGCAGCCAAGTATTTGCTAGCGGGAGCTCGGCAGATACGCAGTATTTT. The V and J genes are TRBV4-2 and TRBJ2-3, with TRBD2 identical over 10 bases. The V gene end was trimmed by 1 base and the J gene end by 4 bases; junction bases not matched to a gene: 11. Germline V gene data show CDR1 as LGHNA and CDR2 as YNFKEQ. The CDR3 covers 18 residues.